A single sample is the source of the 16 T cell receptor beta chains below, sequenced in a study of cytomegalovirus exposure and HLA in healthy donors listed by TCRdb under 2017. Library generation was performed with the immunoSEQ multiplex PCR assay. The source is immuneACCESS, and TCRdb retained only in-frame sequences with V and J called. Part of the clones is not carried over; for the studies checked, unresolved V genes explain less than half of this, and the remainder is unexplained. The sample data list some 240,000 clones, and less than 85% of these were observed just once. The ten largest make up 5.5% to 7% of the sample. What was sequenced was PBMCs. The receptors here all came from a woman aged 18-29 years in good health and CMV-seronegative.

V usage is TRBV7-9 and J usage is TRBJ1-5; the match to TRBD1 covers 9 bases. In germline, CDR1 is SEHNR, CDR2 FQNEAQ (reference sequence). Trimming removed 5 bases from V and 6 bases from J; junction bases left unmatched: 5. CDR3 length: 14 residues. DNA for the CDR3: TGTGCCAGCAGCCTACAGGGGGCGGCTCAGCCCCAGCATTTT. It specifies CASSLQGAAQPQHF. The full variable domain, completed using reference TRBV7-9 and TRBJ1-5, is DTGVSQNPRHKITKRGQNVTFRCDPISEHNRLYWYRQTLGQGPEFLTYFQNEAQLEKSRLLSDRFSAERPKGSFSTLEIQRTEQGDSAMYLCASSLQGAAQPQHFGDGTRLSIL.

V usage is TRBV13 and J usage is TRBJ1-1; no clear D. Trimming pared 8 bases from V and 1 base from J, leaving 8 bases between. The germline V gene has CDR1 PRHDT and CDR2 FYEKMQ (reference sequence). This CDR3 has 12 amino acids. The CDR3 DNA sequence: TGTGCCAGCCGACGGGAGAACACTGAAGCTTTCTTT. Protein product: CASRRENTEAFF.

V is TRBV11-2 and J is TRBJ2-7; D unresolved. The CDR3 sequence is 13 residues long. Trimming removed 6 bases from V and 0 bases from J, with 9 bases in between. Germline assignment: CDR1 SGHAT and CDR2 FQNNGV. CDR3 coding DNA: TGTGCCAGCAGTTCCGGAATCTCCTACGAGCAGTACTTC. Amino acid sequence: CASSSGISYEQYF.

The CDR3 nucleotides are TGTGCCAGGGGCCTGGGACGGCCCCTCGGGGATACGCAGTATTTT. Translating gives CARGLGRPLGDTQYF. The chain employs TRBV27 and TRBJ2-3; either TRBD1 or TRBD2 may fit D (5 bases each). Germline-derived CDR1 and CDR2 are MNHEY and SMNVEV (reference sequence). This CDR3 comprises 15 residues. V lost 9 bases, J lost 6 bases, and 22 bases lay in between.

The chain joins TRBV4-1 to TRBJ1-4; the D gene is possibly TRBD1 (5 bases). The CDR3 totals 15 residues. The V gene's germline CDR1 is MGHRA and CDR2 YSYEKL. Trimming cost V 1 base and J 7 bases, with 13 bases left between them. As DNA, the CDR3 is TGCGCCAGCAGCCAAGGGTGGGGGGTGGCTGAAAAACTGTTTTTT. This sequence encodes CASSQGWGVAEKLFF.

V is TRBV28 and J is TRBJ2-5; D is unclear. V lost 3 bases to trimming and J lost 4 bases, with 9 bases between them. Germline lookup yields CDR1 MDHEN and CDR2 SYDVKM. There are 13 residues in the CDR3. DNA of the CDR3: TGTGCCAGCAGTTTTGGGGATAGAGAGACCCAGTACTTC. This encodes CASSFGDRETQYF.

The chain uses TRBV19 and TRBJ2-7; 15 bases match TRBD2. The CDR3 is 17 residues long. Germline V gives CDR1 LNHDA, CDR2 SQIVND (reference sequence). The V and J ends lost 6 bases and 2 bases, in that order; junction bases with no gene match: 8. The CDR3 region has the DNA TGTGCCAGTAGCGGACTAGCGGGAGGGCCTAAGGCCTACGAGCAGTACTTC. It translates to CASSGLAGGPKAYEQYF.

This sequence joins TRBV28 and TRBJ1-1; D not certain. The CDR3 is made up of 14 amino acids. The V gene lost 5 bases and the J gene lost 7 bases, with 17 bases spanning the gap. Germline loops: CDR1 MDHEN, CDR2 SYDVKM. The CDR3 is CASSERPPRGEAFF. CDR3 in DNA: TGTGCCAGCAGTGAACGACCCCCTCGGGGTGAAGCTTTCTTT.

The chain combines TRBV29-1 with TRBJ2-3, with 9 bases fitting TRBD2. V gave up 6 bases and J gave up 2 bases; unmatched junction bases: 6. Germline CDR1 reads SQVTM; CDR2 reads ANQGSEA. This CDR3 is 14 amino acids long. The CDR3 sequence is CSVDLAGDTDTQYF. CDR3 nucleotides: TGCAGCGTGGATTTAGCGGGAGACACAGATACGCAGTATTTT.

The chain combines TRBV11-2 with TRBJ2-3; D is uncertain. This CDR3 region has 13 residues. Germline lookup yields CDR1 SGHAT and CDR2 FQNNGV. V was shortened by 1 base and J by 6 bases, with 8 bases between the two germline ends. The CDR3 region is CASSLGGRDTQYF. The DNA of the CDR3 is TGTGCCAGCAGCTTAGGAGGCCGGGATACGCAGTATTTT.

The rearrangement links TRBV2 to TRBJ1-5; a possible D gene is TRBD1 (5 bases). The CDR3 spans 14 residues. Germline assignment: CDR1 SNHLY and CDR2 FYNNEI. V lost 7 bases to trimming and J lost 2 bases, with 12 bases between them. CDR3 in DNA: TGTGCCAGCATGAGGGGCTGGGGCAATCAGCCCCAGCATTTT. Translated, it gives CASMRGWGNQPQHF.

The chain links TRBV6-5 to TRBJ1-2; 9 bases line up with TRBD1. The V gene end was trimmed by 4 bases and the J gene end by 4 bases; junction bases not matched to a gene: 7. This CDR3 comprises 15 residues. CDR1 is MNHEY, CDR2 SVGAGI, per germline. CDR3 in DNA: TGTGCCAGCAGTTCCCGGGACAGGGAGACCTATGGCTACACCTTC. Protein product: CASSSRDRETYGYTF.

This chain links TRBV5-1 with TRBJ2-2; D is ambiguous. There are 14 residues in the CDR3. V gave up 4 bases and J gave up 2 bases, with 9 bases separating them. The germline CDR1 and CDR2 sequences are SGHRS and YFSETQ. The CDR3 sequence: CASSPAHNTGELFF. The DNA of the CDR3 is TGCGCCAGCAGCCCGGCACATAACACCGGGGAGCTGTTTTTT.

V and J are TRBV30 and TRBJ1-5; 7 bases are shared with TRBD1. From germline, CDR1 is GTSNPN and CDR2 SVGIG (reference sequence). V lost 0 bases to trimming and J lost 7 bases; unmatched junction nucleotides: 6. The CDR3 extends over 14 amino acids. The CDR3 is CAWSVGGGGQPQHF. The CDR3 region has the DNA TGTGCCTGGAGTGTAGGGGGCGGCGGCCAGCCCCAGCATTTT.

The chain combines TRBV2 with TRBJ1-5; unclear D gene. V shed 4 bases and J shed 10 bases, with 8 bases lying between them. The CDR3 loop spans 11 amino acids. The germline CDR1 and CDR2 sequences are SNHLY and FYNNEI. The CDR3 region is CASSGPAPQHF. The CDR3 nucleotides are TGTGCCAGCAGTGGGCCGGCACCCCAGCATTTT.

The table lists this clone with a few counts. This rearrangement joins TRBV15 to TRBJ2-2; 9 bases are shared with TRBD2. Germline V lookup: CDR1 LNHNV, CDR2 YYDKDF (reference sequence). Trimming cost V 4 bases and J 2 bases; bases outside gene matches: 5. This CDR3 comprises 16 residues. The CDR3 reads CATSKNSGGNTGELFF. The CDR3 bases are TGTGCCACCAGCAAGAATAGCGGGGGAAACACCGGGGAGCTGTTTTTT.